The clone carrying this T cell receptor beta chain was observed at least ten times. Its target is not known. This specimen comes from a study of CD8+CD57+ T cells in acquired aplastic anemia. Across the whole study: Sorted CD4+ and CD8+ cells yielded around 3.2 ug of DNA on average.

The germline gives CDR1 MNHNS, CDR2 SASEGT. This CDR3 has 13 amino acids. Trimming stripped 4 bases from V and 14 bases from J, with 18 bases between. The study, taken as a whole, reports: No significant patient-versus-control difference appeared in CD8+ Simpson's diversity. Patients and controls shared 25 to 35 CD8+ CDR3 sequences, which appeared highly expressed in patients and within their immunodominant clones.

Genomic DNA templated the TCR beta VDJ and CDR3 profiling. TCRdb independently ran MiXCR on the reads; one entry per CDR3 protein. In the table there are 250,000 to 350,000 distinct CDR3 sequences, around 60% of which are singletons. Sample: sorted CD4+, CD8+, or CD8+CD57+ T cells (not recorded which) from PBMCs. The clonotype was recovered from a human donor with severe aplastic anemia or a healthy control (not recorded which). V is TRBV6-1 and J is TRBJ2-1; D is possibly TRBD1 (5 bases). The CDR3 region is CASSGQLGVGEFF. The CDR3 coding sequence is TGTGCCAGCAGTGGACAGTTAGGGGTAGGCGAGTTCTTC.